The 24 T cell receptor beta chains given below trace back to one sample, sequenced in a study of neurological immune-mediated disorders. MiXCR, applied by TCRdb to the 5' RACE reads, yields one record per CDR3 protein. This sample carries roughly 100,000 distinct CDR3 sequences, 3.5% of them seen once, and the ten largest clones take around 6%. What was sequenced was PBMCs. The receptors were gathered from a woman aged 18-29 years with multiple sclerosis.

This clonotype was observed at least ten times. This rearrangement joins TRBV28 to TRBJ2-3, with 10 positions matching TRBD2. Losses at the gene ends were 8 bases for V and 4 bases for J; bases not matched to a gene: 15. Per the germline V gene, CDR1 is MDHEN and CDR2 is SYDVKM. The CDR3 has 17 amino acids. The chain's CDR3 is CASQQSPSGRIADTQYF. CDR3 in DNA: TGTGCCAGCCAACAGAGTCCTAGCGGGAGAATCGCAGATACGCAGTATTTT.

This clonotype was detected ten times or more. V gene TRBV6-2 or TRBV6-3 combines with J gene TRBJ2-2, with TRBD1 matching over 8 bases. The CDR3 has 15 amino acids. Per germline, CDR1 MNHEY and CDR2 SVGEGT. V shed 6 bases, J shed 0 bases, and the junction held 3 bases outside the gene matches. CDR3 DNA: TGTGCCAGCAGCCGGACAGGGCCGAACACCGGGGAGCTGTTTTTT. It codes for CASSRTGPNTGELFF.

In this sample, this clonotype turned up a few times. A much larger clone differs from this one at a single base, so this may be a read error. This chain joins TRBV9 and TRBJ1-5, with a possible D match to TRBD1 (6 bases). This CDR3 has 14 amino acids. V was trimmed by 5 bases and J by 1 base, leaving 10 bases between them. Germline assignment: CDR1 SGDLS and CDR2 YYNGEE. The CDR3 DNA follows: TGTGCCAGCAGAACAACAGGGAGCAATCAGCCCCAGCATTTT. This sequence encodes CASRTTGSNQPQHF.

This clonotype was observed many times. The chain has TRBV12-3 or TRBV12-4 and TRBJ2-1; TRBD1 aligns across 8 bases. J was trimmed by 9 bases and V by 7 bases; bases with no gene match: 20. This CDR3 is built from 17 residues. CDR3 sequence (DNA): TGTGCCAGCACCCGGTGGTCAGGGGGCTTGTCGAAGGTTGAGCAGTTCTTC. It translates to CASTRWSGGLSKVEQFF.

V gene TRBV7-9 combines with J gene TRBJ1-2; TRBD1 might be the D (5 bases). CDR1 is SEHNR, CDR2 FQNEAQ, per germline (reference sequence). V was shortened by 1 base and J by 0 bases, with 12 bases between the two germline ends. CDR3 length: 16 amino acids. CDR3 nucleotide sequence: TGTGCCAGCAGCTTAGGAGGTACAGGAGCTAACTATGGCTACACCTTC. The encoded protein is CASSLGGTGANYGYTF.

This clonotype was observed many times. The chain combines TRBV19 with TRBJ1-2, with D perhaps TRBD1 (6 bases). Between the trimmed V and J ends, which lost 10 bases and 0 bases, there was a span of 15 bases. Per the germline V gene, CDR1 is LNHDA and CDR2 is SQIVND (reference sequence). This CDR3 has 14 residues. As DNA, the CDR3 is TGTGCCACCTCCCCTCGGACAGCTAACTATGGCTACACCTTC. Protein: CATSPRTANYGYTF.

This clonotype showed up many times. This chain joins TRBV20-1 and TRBJ2-1; 11 nucleotides agree with TRBD2. This CDR3 has 16 amino acids. Trimming cost V 3 bases and J 5 bases; bases outside gene matches: 9. The germline V gene has CDR1 DFQATT and CDR2 SNEGSKA (reference sequence). CDR3 sequence: CSASRSSGRRDNEQFF. CDR3 in DNA: TGCAGTGCTAGTCGGTCTAGCGGGAGGAGGGACAATGAGCAGTTCTTC.

There are many counts of this clonotype. The rearrangement links TRBV20-1 to TRBJ1-3; 7 bases line up with TRBD1. V lost 4 bases to trimming and J lost 0 bases; unmatched junction nucleotides: 3. This CDR3 contains 14 residues. Germline V gene data show CDR1 as DFQATT and CDR2 as SNEGSKA (reference sequence). CDR3 nucleotides: TGCAGTGCTATAGACAGGGCCTCTGGAAACACCATATATTTT. It codes for CSAIDRASGNTIYF.

This clonotype has ten or more counts. CDR3 in amino acids: CASSLEGGLGGEQFF. CDR3 DNA: TGTGCCAGCAGCTTAGAGGGGGGACTAGGTGGTGAGCAGTTCTTC. The chain recombines TRBV7-9 with TRBJ2-1; 8 nucleotides align to TRBD2. Trimming at V came to 1 base and at J to 9 bases, leaving 8 bases not matched to a gene. The CDR3 is 15 residues long. CDR1 is SEHNR, CDR2 FQNEAQ, per germline (reference sequence).

Ten or more counts support this clonotype. The rearrangement joins TRBV5-1 to TRBJ2-2, with a possible D match to TRBD2 (6 bases). Germline CDR1 is SGHRS and CDR2 is YFSETQ. The CDR3 runs 14 residues. Trimming shortened V by 6 bases and J by 0 bases, and 9 bases separated the two germline ends. CDR3: CASTRGTNTGELFF. The CDR3 DNA reads as TGCGCCAGCACGCGGGGAACGAACACCGGGGAGCTGTTTTTT.

The chain joins TRBV10-3 to TRBJ1-6; 10 bases map to TRBD1. In germline, CDR1 is ENHRY, CDR2 SYGVKD. V lost 2 bases, J lost 10 bases, and 5 bases stayed unmatched. This CDR3 has 15 amino acids. CDR3 nucleotides: TGTGCCATCAGTGAGGACGGGACAGGGGACTCACCCCTCCACTTT. Translating it yields CAISEDGTGDSPLHF.

This clonotype was seen at least ten times. The rearrangement uses TRBV27 and TRBJ1-6; no firm D call. Germline V CDR1 and CDR2: MNHEY, SMNVEV (reference sequence). V lost 5 bases, J lost 5 bases, and 7 bases lay in between. The CDR3 runs 13 residues. CDR3 protein: CASSGGNNSPLHF. CDR3 sequence (DNA): TGTGCCAGCAGTGGTGGGAATAATTCACCCCTCCACTTT.

This clonotype appeared many times. The V call is TRBV10-3, the J call TRBJ2-7; D is unresolved. Germline V gene lookup returns CDR1 ENHRY and CDR2 SYGVKD. Trimming took off 2 bases at V and 0 bases at J, with 8 bases between the two ends. The CDR3 runs 14 residues. The CDR3 DNA follows: TGTGCCATCAGTGAGCCTGGGGACTCCTACGAGCAGTACTTC. As protein: CAISEPGDSYEQYF.

This clonotype was seen repeatedly, ten times or more. The chain joins TRBV10-3 to TRBJ1-4; 12 bases line up with TRBD1. V lost 3 bases, J lost 6 bases, and 5 bases stayed unmatched. The length of the CDR3 is 16 residues. Germline V CDR1 and CDR2: ENHRY, SYGVKD. The CDR3 sequence is CAISDRDRGRDEKLFF. CDR3 coding DNA: TGTGCCATCAGTGACCGGGACAGGGGGCGCGATGAAAAACTGTTTTTT.

In its sample, this clonotype was seen a few times. The V gene is TRBV19, the J gene TRBJ2-1; TRBD2 agrees at 8 bases. CDR3 size: 15 residues. The germline gives CDR1 LNHDA, CDR2 SQIVND (reference sequence). With 4 bases clipped from V and 1 base from J, the junction kept 3 bases outside the gene matches. CDR3 region: CASSSGGWSYNEQFF. CDR3 bases: TGTGCCAGTAGTAGCGGGGGGTGGTCCTACAATGAGCAGTTCTTC.

V usage is TRBV7-9 and J usage is TRBJ2-7; 7 bases fit TRBD2. The length of the CDR3 is 15 residues. Germline CDR1 reads SEHNR; CDR2 reads FQNEAQ (reference sequence). V lost 1 base and J lost 4; bases outside the gene matches: 7. CDR3 DNA: TGTGCCAGCAGCTTAGATTTCGGGGAGGGGTACGAGCAGTACTTC. Translated, it gives CASSLDFGEGYEQYF. Complete variable domain (other parts from reference TRBV7-9 and TRBJ2-7): DTGVSQNPRHKITKRGQNVTFRCDPISEHNRLYWYRQTLGQGPEFLTYFQNEAQLEKSRLLSDRFSAERPKGSFSTLEIQRTEQGDSAMYLCASSLDFGEGYEQYFGPGTRLTVT.

This clonotype was recorded many times. The chain is built from TRBV12-3 or TRBV12-4 and TRBJ1-5; D remains unclear. The CDR3 contains 12 residues. With 2 bases removed from V and 5 bases from J, the gap between germline ends came to 4 bases. For the CDR3, the DNA is TGTGCCAGCAGTTTAAACGATCAGCCCCAGCATTTT. It yields the protein CASSLNDQPQHF.

This clonotype was recorded many times. The chain links TRBV5-8 to TRBJ1-5, with 7 nucleotides matching TRBD1. The ends lost 1 base at V and 3 bases at J; junction bases unmatched: 10. Germline lookup yields CDR1 SGHTS and CDR2 YDEGEE. The CDR3 is 17 residues long. CDR3: CASSLWQGVQNNQPQHF. CDR3 DNA sequence: TGTGCCAGCAGCTTGTGGCAGGGGGTTCAGAACAATCAGCCCCAGCATTTT.

This clonotype showed up many times. The chain recombines TRBV18 with TRBJ1-1; 7 bases fit TRBD1. CDR1 is KGHSH and CDR2 is LQKENI in the germline V gene. With V trimmed by 6 bases and J by 5 bases, 6 bases remained unmatched. This CDR3 has 13 residues. The chain's CDR3 is CASSEGARTEAFF. The CDR3 DNA follows: TGTGCCAGCTCCGAGGGGGCGAGAACTGAAGCTTTCTTT.

This clonotype was detected many times. This sequence joins TRBV5-1 and TRBJ1-2; 8 bases agree with TRBD1. The germline V gene has CDR1 SGHRS and CDR2 YFSETQ. The junction had 10 bases not matched to a gene; V was cut back by 4 bases and J by 8 bases. The CDR3 sequence is 14 residues long. Here the CDR3 reads CASSTDRGREGYTF. The DNA of the CDR3 is TGCGCCAGCAGCACAGACAGGGGAAGAGAGGGCTACACCTTC.

This clonotype was recorded many times. This chain connects TRBV6-4 to TRBJ2-2; the D is unclear. This CDR3 is built from 12 residues. Trimming took off 5 bases at V and 5 bases at J, with 6 bases between the two ends. The germline V gene encodes CDR1 MRHNA and CDR2 SNTAGT. The CDR3 loop reads CASSNQTGELFF. The CDR3 nucleotides are TGTGCCAGCAGTAATCAGACCGGGGAGCTGTTTTTT.

This clonotype came up many times. The J gene is TRBJ1-5, the V gene TRBV4-1; TRBD1 matches at 8 bases. V shed 1 base and J 2 bases; nucleotides not matched to a gene: 1. Germline V gene data show CDR1 as MGHRA and CDR2 as YSYEKL. This CDR3 is 15 amino acids long. CDR3 DNA: TGCGCCAGCAGCCAAGTGGACAGGGGCAATCAGCCCCAGCATTTT. This codes for CASSQVDRGNQPQHF.

This clonotype has ten or more counts. CDR3: CASSYLGGAGNSPLHF. The CDR3 DNA reads as TGTGCCAGCAGCTACCTAGGGGGCGCGGGTAATTCACCCCTCCACTTT. V is TRBV5-5 and J is TRBJ1-6; TRBD1 matches at 7 bases. V dropped 3 bases and J dropped 6; count of bases not matched to a gene: 9. Germline values: CDR1 SGHKS, CDR2 YYEKEE (reference sequence). The CDR3 contains 16 residues.

This clonotype was picked up many times. The chain joins TRBV5-1 to TRBJ2-7; tentative D call: TRBD2 (5 bases). Germline V gene lookup returns CDR1 SGHRS and CDR2 YFSETQ. Trimming pared 2 bases from V and 3 bases from J, leaving 9 bases between. CDR3 length: 13 amino acids. CDR3 protein: CASSLGRNYEQYF. DNA for the CDR3: TGCGCCAGCAGCTTAGGGAGAAACTACGAGCAGTACTTC.